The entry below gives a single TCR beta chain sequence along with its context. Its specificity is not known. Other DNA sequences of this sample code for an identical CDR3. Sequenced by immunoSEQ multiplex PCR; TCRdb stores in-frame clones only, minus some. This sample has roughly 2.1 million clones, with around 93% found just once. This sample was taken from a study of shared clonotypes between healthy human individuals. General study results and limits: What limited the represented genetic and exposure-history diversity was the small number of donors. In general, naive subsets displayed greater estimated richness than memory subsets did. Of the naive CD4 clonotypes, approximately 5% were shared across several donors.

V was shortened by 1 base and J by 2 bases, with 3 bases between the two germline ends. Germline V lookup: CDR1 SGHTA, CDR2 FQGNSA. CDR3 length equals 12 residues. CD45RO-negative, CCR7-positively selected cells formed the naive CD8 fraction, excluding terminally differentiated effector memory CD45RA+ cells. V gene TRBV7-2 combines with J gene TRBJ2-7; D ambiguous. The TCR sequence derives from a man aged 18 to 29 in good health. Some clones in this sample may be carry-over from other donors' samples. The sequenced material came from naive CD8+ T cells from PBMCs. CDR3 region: CASSLDPYEQYF. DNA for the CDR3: TGTGCCAGCAGCTTAGATCCCTACGAGCAGTACTTC.